Presented here are 14 T cell receptor beta chains from one specimen sequenced in a study of Graves' ophthalmopathy and Graves' hyperthyroidism (dated by TCRdb to between 2018 and 2020). The sequencer listed for this sample is Illumina HiSeq 2000. For repertoire sequencing, TCR beta CDR3 regions were amplified from RNA transcripts. A first-round RT-PCR used HTBI primers with the Qiagen OneStep RT-PCR kit, followed by a second-round multiplex PCR, size selection and purification. TCRdb cleaned the public reads at Q25 with fastp, built clones with MiXCR and kept in-frame beta chains. Rows with a matching CDR3 protein are joined into one entry that keeps the most common DNA and genes. For this sample the table gives approximately 160,000 distinct CDR3 sequences, of which approximately 40% were detected only once. The ten top clones hold nearly 9% of the sample. Sequenced input: peripheral blood. These receptors were collected from a man under 40 with Graves' ophthalmopathy. Donor details come from another sample of the same person, matched by shared clones.

The rearrangement joins TRBV9 to TRBJ1-6, with 7 bases fitting TRBD1. This CDR3 has 15 residues. The trim removed 0 bases at V and 6 bases at J, leaving 3 bases unmatched. CDR1 and CDR2 from the germline V gene are SGDLS and YYNGEE. The DNA of the CDR3 is TGTGCCAGCAGCGTAGGACCAGGGGGTAATTCACCCCTCCACTTT. This codes for CASSVGPGGNSPLHF.

This clonotype was found a few times. V gene TRBV12-3 or TRBV12-4 combines with J gene TRBJ2-5; D is undetermined. The CDR3 has 13 amino acids. Trimming took 5 bases from V and 10 from J, leaving 17 bases between them. CDR3 sequence (DNA): TGTGCCAGCAGTCCAAGCCTTACGGGTGGCCAGTACTTC. Its protein is CASSPSLTGGQYF.

This chain links TRBV6-1 with TRBJ1-3; D gene unclear. Germline V gene data show CDR1 as MNHNS and CDR2 as SASEGT. This CDR3 has 13 amino acids. V lost 10 bases and J 3 bases, leaving 13 bases between the germline ends. The CDR3 DNA reads as TGTGCCACCAAGCGGGGAGATGGAAACACCATATATTTT. Encoded protein: CATKRGDGNTIYF.

The V call is TRBV12-3 or TRBV12-4, the J call TRBJ1-6; D perhaps matches TRBD1 (5 bases). The CDR3 is made up of 15 amino acids. Trimming left V 4 bases short and J 9 bases short, with 16 bases between. As DNA, the CDR3 is TGTGCCAGCAGTTCCGCGGGGGGTGGGATTTCACCCCTCCACTTT. Translating it yields CASSSAGGGISPLHF.

This clonotype was detected many times. This chain joins TRBV12-3 or TRBV12-4 and TRBJ1-2; 7 positions agree with TRBD1. V was clipped by 6 bases and J by 7 bases; unmatched bases: 5. The CDR3 has 12 amino acids. This chain's CDR3 is CASSRQGIGYTF. The DNA of the CDR3 is TGTGCCAGCAGCAGACAGGGAATTGGCTACACCTTC.

This clonotype was recorded many times. The V and J genes are TRBV5-1 and TRBJ2-7; D might be TRBD2 (6 bases). CDR1 SGHRS and CDR2 YFSETQ come from the germline V gene. This CDR3 has 14 amino acids. Trimming removed 4 bases at V and 6 bases at J, with 17 bases between. CDR3 sequence: CASSPQTSTGEQYF. The CDR3, as DNA: TGCGCCAGCAGCCCTCAGACTAGTACTGGCGAGCAGTACTTC.

The chain employs TRBV27 and TRBJ2-7; a weak D match, TRBD1 (5 bases). Germline CDR1 MNHEY, CDR2 SMNVEV (reference sequence). CDR3 length: 15 amino acids. Trimming stripped 3 bases from V and 0 bases from J, with 12 bases between. The CDR3 region is CASSLNGHVSYEQYF. The DNA of the CDR3 is TGTGCCAGCAGTTTGAACGGACACGTCTCCTACGAGCAGTACTTC.

The rearrangement uses TRBV5-1 and TRBJ2-7, with D tentatively TRBD2 (6 bases). Germline V lookup: CDR1 SGHRS, CDR2 YFSETQ. Trimming left V 4 bases short and J 0 bases short, with 11 bases between. The CDR3 is 14 amino acids. CDR3 amino acids: CASSARGISYEQYF. CDR3 nucleotide sequence: TGCGCCAGCAGCGCACGGGGGATCTCCTACGAGCAGTACTTC.

This sequence joins TRBV6-2 or TRBV6-3 and TRBJ1-5; D remains unclear. Germline V CDR1 and CDR2: MNHEY, SVGEGT. Trimming pared 3 bases from V and 6 bases from J, leaving 12 bases between. The CDR3 is 14 residues long. The CDR3, as DNA: TGTGCCAGCAGTTATATACAGTTGGGTCAGCCCCAGCATTTT. Protein sequence: CASSYIQLGQPQHF.

This clonotype was counted many times. The CDR3 here is CASRGRRQYF. CDR3 DNA: TGTGCCAGCAGAGGCCGTCGACAGTACTTC. This chain uses TRBV12-3 or TRBV12-4 with TRBJ2-7; D is ambiguous. This CDR3 contains 10 residues. V shed 6 bases and J shed 10 bases, with 10 bases lying between them.

The chain joins TRBV6-1 to TRBJ1-5, with TRBD1 as a possible D gene (5 bases). This CDR3 comprises 17 residues. Germline CDR1 is MNHNS and CDR2 is SASEGT. Trimming removed 7 bases at V and 0 bases at J, with 19 bases between. This CDR3 reads CASTHIGTHPSNQPQHF. In DNA form, the CDR3 reads TGTGCCAGCACCCATATAGGGACTCACCCTAGCAATCAGCCCCAGCATTTT.

V and J are TRBV30 and TRBJ2-5, with D possibly matching TRBD1 (5 bases). CDR3 length: 12 amino acids. Trimming removed 5 bases from V and 5 bases from J, with 12 bases in between. Germline V gene lookup returns CDR1 GTSNPN and CDR2 SVGIG (reference sequence). In nucleotides, the CDR3 is TGTGCCTGGGGGGCCAGGGCTGAGACCCAGTACTTC. Translation gives CAWGARAETQYF.

Many counts were recorded for this clonotype. The chain carries TRBV30 and TRBJ1-6; 8 bases fit TRBD1. Per the germline V gene, CDR1 is GTSNPN and CDR2 is SVGIG (reference sequence). The junction had 17 bases not matched to a gene; V was cut back by 8 bases and J by 8 bases. The CDR3 totals 16 residues. This CDR3 is CAGVFSGGPGDSPLHF. The CDR3 bases are TGTGCCGGAGTATTCTCAGGGGGCCCCGGGGATTCACCCCTCCACTTT.

The count of this clonotype is one. The V call is TRBV6-5, the J call TRBJ1-2; 8 bases map to TRBD1. The CDR3 contains 17 residues. With 0 bases clipped from V and 2 bases from J, the junction kept 8 bases outside the gene matches. Germline-derived CDR1 and CDR2 are MNHEY and SVGAGI. The DNA of the CDR3 is TGTGCCAGCAGTTACTCGACTGGGGACAGGAAGAACTATGGCTACACCTTC. It yields the protein CASSYSTGDRKNYGYTF.